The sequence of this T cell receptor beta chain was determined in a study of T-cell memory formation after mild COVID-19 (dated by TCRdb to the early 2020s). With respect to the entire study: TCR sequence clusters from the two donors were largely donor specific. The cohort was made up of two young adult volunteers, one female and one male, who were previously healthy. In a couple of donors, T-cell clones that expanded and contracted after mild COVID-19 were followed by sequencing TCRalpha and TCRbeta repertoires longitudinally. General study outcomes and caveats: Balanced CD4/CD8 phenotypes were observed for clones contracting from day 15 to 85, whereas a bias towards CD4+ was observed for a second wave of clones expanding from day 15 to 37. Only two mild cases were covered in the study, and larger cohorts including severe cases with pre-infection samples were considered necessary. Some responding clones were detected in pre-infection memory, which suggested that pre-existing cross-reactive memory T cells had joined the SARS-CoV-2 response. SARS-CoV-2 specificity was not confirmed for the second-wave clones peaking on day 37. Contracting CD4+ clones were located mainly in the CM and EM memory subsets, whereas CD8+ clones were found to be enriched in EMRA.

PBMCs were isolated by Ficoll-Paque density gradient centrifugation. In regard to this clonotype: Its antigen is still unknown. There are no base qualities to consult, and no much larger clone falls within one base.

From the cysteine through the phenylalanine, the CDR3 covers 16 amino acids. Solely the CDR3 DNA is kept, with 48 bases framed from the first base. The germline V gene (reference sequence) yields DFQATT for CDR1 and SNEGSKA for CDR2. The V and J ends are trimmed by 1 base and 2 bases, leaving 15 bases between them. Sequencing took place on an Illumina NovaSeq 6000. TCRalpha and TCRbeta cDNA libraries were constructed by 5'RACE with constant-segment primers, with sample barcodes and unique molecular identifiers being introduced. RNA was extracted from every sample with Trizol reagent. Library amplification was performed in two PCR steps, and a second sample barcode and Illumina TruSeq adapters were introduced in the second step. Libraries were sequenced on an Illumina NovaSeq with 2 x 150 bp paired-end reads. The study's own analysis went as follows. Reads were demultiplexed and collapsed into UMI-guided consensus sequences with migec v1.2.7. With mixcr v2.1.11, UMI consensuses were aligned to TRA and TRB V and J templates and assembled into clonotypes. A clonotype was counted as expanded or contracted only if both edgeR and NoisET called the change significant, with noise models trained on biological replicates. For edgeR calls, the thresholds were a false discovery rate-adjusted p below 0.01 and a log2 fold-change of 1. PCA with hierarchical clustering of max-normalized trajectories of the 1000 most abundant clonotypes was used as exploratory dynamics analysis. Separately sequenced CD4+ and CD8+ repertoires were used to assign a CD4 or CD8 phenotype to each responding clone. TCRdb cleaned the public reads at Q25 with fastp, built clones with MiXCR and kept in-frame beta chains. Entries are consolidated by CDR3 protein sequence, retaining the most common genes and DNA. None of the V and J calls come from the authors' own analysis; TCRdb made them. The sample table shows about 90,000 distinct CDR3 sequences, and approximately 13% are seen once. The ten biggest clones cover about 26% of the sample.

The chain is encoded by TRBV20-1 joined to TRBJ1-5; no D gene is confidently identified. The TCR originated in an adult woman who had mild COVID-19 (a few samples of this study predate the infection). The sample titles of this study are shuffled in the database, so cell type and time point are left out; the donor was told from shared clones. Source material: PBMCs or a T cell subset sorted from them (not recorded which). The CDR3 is CSARARAQLGNQPQHF. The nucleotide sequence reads TGCAGTGCTAGAGCTAGGGCCCAGTTGGGCAATCAGCCCCAGCATTTT.